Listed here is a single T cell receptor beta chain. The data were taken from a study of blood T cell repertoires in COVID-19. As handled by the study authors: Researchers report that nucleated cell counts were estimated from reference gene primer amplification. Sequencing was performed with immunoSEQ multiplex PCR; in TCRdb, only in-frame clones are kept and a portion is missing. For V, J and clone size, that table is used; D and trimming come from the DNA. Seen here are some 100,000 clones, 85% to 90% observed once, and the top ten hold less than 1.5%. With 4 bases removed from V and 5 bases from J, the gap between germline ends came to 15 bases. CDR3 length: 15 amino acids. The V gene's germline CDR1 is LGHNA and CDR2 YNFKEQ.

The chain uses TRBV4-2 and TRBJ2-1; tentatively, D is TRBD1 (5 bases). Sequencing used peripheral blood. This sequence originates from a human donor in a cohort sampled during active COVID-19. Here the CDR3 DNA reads TGTGCCAGCAGCCCGAGACAAGGGGCACACAATGAGCAGTTCTTC. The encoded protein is CASSPRQGAHNEQFF.